This TCR beta chain was profiled in a study of T cell responses to AZD1222 COVID-19 vaccine (dated by TCRdb to the early 2020s). Turning to the overall study: A total of approximately 240 trial participants underwent TCR sequencing, of whom about 210 had received two doses of AZD1222 and some 25 had received two doses of the MenACWY control vaccine. Trial participants were enrolled into age subgroups of 18-55, 56-69 and 70-plus years, which contained approximately 150, 28 and 58 TCR-sequenced participants, respectively.

As for this clone: It lacks a known antigen. No base quality values were provided; no much bigger clone lies one nucleotide off.

The CDR3 regions of human TCRbeta chains were analyzed by immunosequencing. As for the original processing: TCRs in the repertoires were compared against a reference library of SARS-CoV-2-specific TCRs that had been generated with the MIRA antigen-specificity platform. Breadth meant the fraction of unique TCRs that were SARS-CoV-2-associated, whereas depth meant the fraction of total T cells that were SARS-CoV-2-associated. Using the MIRA data, each spike-specific TCR was mapped to the spike region that the TCR reacts to and placed in a CD4 or CD8 class. Log10-transformed breadth and depth values were compared by one-way ANOVA with Sidak's multiple comparisons tests. TCRdb took this table from immuneACCESS and kept in-frame rearrangements with V and J called. Such tables lack part of the clones; where checked against another copy, unresolved V genes explain under half of the gap, and the rest is unexplained. That table is the source of V, J and clone size, and D and trimming were worked out from the DNA. Across this sample there are about 67,000 clones, with about 83% seen only once. Jointly, the top ten make up roughly 6% of the sample.

Explained via the paper, the time point label denotes: about 28 days (+/-7) after the second vaccine dose. AZD1222 recipients given second doses at about 4 weeks or at about 12 weeks were pooled, since spike-specific TCR depth and breadth were not found to differ between the two schedules. Vaccinee samples were obtained from the UK trials COV001 and COV002, which included a single-blind randomized controlled phase 2/3 trial of AZD1222 (ChAdOx1 nCoV-19) in healthy adults. For TCRbeta chain sequencing, PBMC samples were collected from trial participants at day 0 and at day 28 after the second dose. Broader findings and caveats from the paper: Spike-specific TCR breadth and depth rose significantly after two AZD1222 doses compared with day 0 and with MenACWY recipients. Only a handful of AZD1222 recipients were SARS-CoV-2 seropositive at baseline, limiting conclusions about previously exposed vaccinees. Participants were mostly white British, with more females than males. The authors suggested clonal diversity may have been underestimated. Nearly half of unique spike-specific TCRs reportedly recognized epitopes outside regions mutated in the B.1.351 and B.1.1.7 variants. CD4 TCRs associated with the vaccine covered the entire spike protein, and the dominant responses were in regions 160-218 and 743-854. Because no day 14 peak-response samples were available, repertoires were characterized only after the peak T cell response. In the small 56-69-year group, the increase in depth fell short of significance, most likely because of low power.

Looking up the germline V gene yields CDR1 SGHVS and CDR2 FNYEAQ. The cysteine opens and the phenylalanine closes a CDR3 of 15 amino acids. This entry keeps only the CDR3 DNA: 45 bases, framed from base 1. V lost 4 bases and J lost 0 bases, and the count of bases not matched to a germline gene is 5. Specimen: peripheral blood, collected 28 days after the second AZD1222 dose. The clonotype comes from an adult who received the AZD1222 COVID-19 vaccine. This sequence uses TRBV7-6 and TRBJ1-1; 7 central nucleotides agree with TRBD1. CDR3 loop: CASSSWTGMNTEAFF. The DNA sequence is given as TGTGCCAGCAGCTCCTGGACAGGTATGAACACTGAAGCTTTCTTT.